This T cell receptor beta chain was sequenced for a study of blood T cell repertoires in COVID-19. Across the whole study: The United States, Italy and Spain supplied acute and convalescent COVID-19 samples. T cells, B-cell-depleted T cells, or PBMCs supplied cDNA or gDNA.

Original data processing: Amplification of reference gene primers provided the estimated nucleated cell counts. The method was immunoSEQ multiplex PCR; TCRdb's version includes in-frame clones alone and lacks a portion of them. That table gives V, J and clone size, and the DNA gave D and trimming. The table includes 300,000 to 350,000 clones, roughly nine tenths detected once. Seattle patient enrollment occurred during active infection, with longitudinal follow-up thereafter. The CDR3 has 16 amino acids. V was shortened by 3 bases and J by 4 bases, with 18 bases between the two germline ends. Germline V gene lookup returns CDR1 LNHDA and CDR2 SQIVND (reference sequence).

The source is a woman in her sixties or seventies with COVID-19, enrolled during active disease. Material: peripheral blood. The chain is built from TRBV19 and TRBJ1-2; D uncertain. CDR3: CASSMETVARRYGYTF. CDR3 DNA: TGTGCCAGTAGTATGGAGACGGTGGCGAGACGCTATGGCTACACCTTC.